A selection of T cell receptor beta chains follows, all from one sample in a study of PD-1 blockade in classical Hodgkin lymphoma. Generated by immunoSEQ multiplex PCR, the TCRdb table keeps only in-frame clones and is missing some. This sample has roughly 150,000 clones, with about 81% found just once. This specimen was peripheral blood mononuclear cells (PBMCs), taken before the second cycle of nivolumab. These receptors came from a human donor with classical Hodgkin lymphoma. CDR3s include the opening cysteine and the closing phenylalanine or tryptophan. The order of the fields is V gene, J gene, clone size, D gene, CDR3 DNA, CDR3 protein. D genes are given only for firm matches. Clone size, where shown, is once, few, many, or a class for clones that have expanded.

TRBV6-5,TRBJ2-7,NA,NA,TGTGCCAGCAGCCGCTGGAAGGGTTACGAGCAGTACTTC,CASSRWKGYEQYF
TRBV5-4,TRBJ1-4,NA,TRBD1,TGTGCCAGCAGCATCAATGGCGGGACAGACGGAAAACTGTTTTTT,CASSINGGTDGKLFF
TRBV7-3,TRBJ2-7,NA,TRBD2,TGTGCCAGCAGCTTAACGTATAGTAGCGGGGTAGAGCAGTACTTC,CASSLTYSSGVEQYF
TRBV6-1,TRBJ2-1,NA,TRBD2,TGTGCCAGCACCGAAGGAGCGGGAGACTACAATGAGCAGTTCTTC,CASTEGAGDYNEQFF
TRBV6-5,TRBJ1-2,NA,TRBD1,TGTGCCAGCCGGGCCCCAGGGGGCGGCTATGGCTACACCTTC,CASRAPGGGYGYTF
TRBV7-3,TRBJ1-3,NA,NA,TGTGCCAGCAGCTATAACTTTCTGGCAGGGAGACAAGGAAACACCATATATTTT,CASSYNFLAGRQGNTIYF
TRBV10-3,TRBJ2-2,NA,NA,TGTGCCATCAGTGAGTGGGGTAGCCGCAACACCGGGGAGCTGTTTTTT,CAISEWGSRNTGELFF
TRBV6-1,TRBJ2-1,once,NA,TGTGCCAGTTGCAGCGGCGTCTCCTACAATGAGCAGTTCTTC,CASCSGVSYNEQFF
TRBV9,TRBJ1-1,NA,NA,TGTGCCAGCAGCGGAGAGGACTTGTCGGACACTGAAGCTTTCTTT,CASSGEDLSDTEAFF
TRBV19,TRBJ2-7,NA,NA,TGTGCCAGTAGTATTGGGGCTACATCCTACGAGCAGTACTTC,CASSIGATSYEQYF
TRBV28,TRBJ1-2,once,NA,TGTGCCAGCAGTTTGGGAGGGAACTATGGCTACACCTTC,CASSLGGNYGYTF
TRBV6-5,TRBJ2-7,NA,NA,TGTGCCAGCAGTTACGTTGGGACAATCGGCGAGCAGTACTTC,CASSYVGTIGEQYF
TRBV2,TRBJ1-5,many,NA,TGTGCCAGTAACCAGGGATACAATCAGCCCCAGCATTTT,CASNQGYNQPQHF
TRBV9,TRBJ2-3,NA,NA,TGTGCCAGCAGCGCGGCTAGCAGCACAGATACGCAGTATTTT,CASSAASSTDTQYF
TRBV5-1,TRBJ2-3,once,NA,TGCGCCAGCAGCTTGGGTCTAGCAGATACGCAGTATTTT,CASSLGLADTQYF
TRBV6-6,TRBJ1-5,NA,NA,TGTGCCAGCAGTTCTGACAGTTTTAGCAATCAGCCCCAGCATTTT,CASSSDSFSNQPQHF
TRBV6-5,TRBJ2-7,NA,NA,TGTGCCAGCAGCTACACCGGGACGGTAGGTCTCGAGCAGTACTTC,CASSYTGTVGLEQYF
TRBV5-1,TRBJ2-7,NA,NA,TGCGCCAGCAGCTTTACCCAGGGCTCCTACGAGCAGTACTTC,CASSFTQGSYEQYF
TRBV2,TRBJ2-5,NA,NA,TGTGCCAGCAGTCGAGGTTCCCAGTACTTC,CASSRGSQYF
TRBV2,TRBJ1-5,few,NA,TGTGCCAGCAGTGATAATGAGGCCCAGCCCCAGCATTTT,CASSDNEAQPQHF
TRBV7-2,TRBJ1-5,NA,TRBD1,TGTGCCAGCAGCTTCGGACAGGCCGCGGGCAATCAGCCCCAGCATTTT,CASSFGQAAGNQPQHF
TRBV27,TRBJ2-3,NA,TRBD2,TGTGCCAGCAGTTCGTGGACTAGCGGGGTCACAGATACGCAGTATTTT,CASSSWTSGVTDTQYF
TRBV5-1,TRBJ1-3,NA,TRBD1,TGCGCCAGCAGCTGGACAGGAGAAGGGGGAAACACCATATATTTT,CASSWTGEGGNTIYF
TRBV18,TRBJ2-7,NA,TRBD1,TGTGCCAGCTCACAGGGGACAGCGAGCTCCTACGAGCAGTACTTC,CASSQGTASSYEQYF
TRBV6-5,TRBJ2-7,NA,NA,TGTGCCAGCAGTAGGACAGCAACCTACGAGCAGTACTTC,CASSRTATYEQYF
TRBV28,TRBJ2-7,NA,NA,TGTGCCAGCTCTTTAAGGGCAGGGGGAGGCGAGCAGTACTTC,CASSLRAGGGEQYF
TRBV5-4,TRBJ1-5,NA,TRBD1,TGTGCCAGCAGCCGACAGGGGAGTGGGCAGCCCCAGCATTTT,CASSRQGSGQPQHF
TRBV5-5,TRBJ1-5,NA,TRBD1,TGTGCCAGCAGACAGACAGGGGGTCTTAGCAATCAGCCCCAGCATTTT,CASRQTGGLSNQPQHF
TRBV9,TRBJ2-7,once,TRBD2,TGTGCCAGCAGCGTACTAGCGGGGGGGCCGGACGAGCAGTACTTC,CASSVLAGGPDEQYF
TRBV27,TRBJ2-3,NA,NA,TGTGCCACCCGACTGGACCCAAGCACAGATACGCAGTATTTT,CATRLDPSTDTQYF
TRBV6-6,TRBJ1-2,many,TRBD1,TGTGCCAGCAGTTACTCCGGGACAGGGGTAGGAACCTTC,CASSYSGTGVGTF
TRBV5-1,TRBJ2-3,NA,NA,TGCGCCAGCAGCTTCGCGTCCACAGATACGCAGTATTTT,CASSFASTDTQYF
TRBV6-5,TRBJ2-7,NA,TRBD2,TGTGCCAGCACCCATAGCGGGGGGAGCTCCTACGAGCAGTACTTC,CASTHSGGSSYEQYF
TRBV11-3,TRBJ2-7,NA,TRBD2,TGTGCCAGCAGCTTATATAGCGGGGGGGATTACGAGCAGTACTTC,CASSLYSGGDYEQYF
TRBV6-1,TRBJ2-5,few,TRBD2,TGTGCCAGCAGTGAAGGAAGGACGATACTAGCGGGAGTTGGAGAGACCCAGTACTTC,CASSEGRTILAGVGETQYF
TRBV2,TRBJ1-5,NA,NA,TGTGCCAGCAGTATCGTGGGGGGGCAGCAGCCCCAGCATTTT,CASSIVGGQQPQHF
TRBV15,TRBJ2-3,NA,NA,TGTGCCACCAGCAGAGATCTCCCTCGAGGGGGTCGGGGAGATACGCAGTATTTT,CATSRDLPRGGRGDTQYF
TRBV6-6,TRBJ1-1,NA,TRBD1,TGTGCCAGCAACAACAGGGGGGGGACCACTGAAGCTTTCTTT,CASNNRGGTTEAFF
TRBV7-9,TRBJ2-1,NA,NA,TGTGCCAGCAGCTTAGGATCCCTAGGAGGTGAGCAGTTCTTC,CASSLGSLGGEQFF